Each of the 16 T cell receptor beta chains below was sequenced from the same sample in a study of shared clonotypes between healthy human individuals (dated by TCRdb to 2020 to 2021). Library construction relied on the immunoSEQ multiplex PCR assay. Held by TCRdb, this immuneACCESS table contains in-frame sequences only and omits some clones. Under half of the omission traces to an unresolved V gene where checked; the cause of the rest is unknown. The sample profile shows roughly 2.2 million clones; around 90% of them were found once. Jointly, the top ten make up 0.3% to 0.45% of the sample. Input material: naive CD4+ T cells from PBMCs. The meaning of the sample's cell subset or site label: CD45RA+ positively selected. The receptors stem from a man between 18 and 29 years old in good health. Some clones in this sample may be carry-over from other donors' samples.

The chain recombines TRBV7-6 with TRBJ2-2; 7 nucleotides agree with TRBD2. J gave up 5 bases and V 5 bases, and 11 bases lay outside the gene matches. Germline values: CDR1 SGHVS, CDR2 FNYEAQ. The CDR3 is 16 residues long. The CDR3 here is CASSPRGVKGTGELFF. For the CDR3, the DNA is TGTGCCAGCAGCCCCCGGGGGGTAAAGGGAACCGGGGAGCTGTTTTTT.

The chain is built from TRBV4-1 and TRBJ2-1; tentatively, D is TRBD1 (6 bases). The V gene lost 3 bases and the J gene lost 8 bases, with 14 bases spanning the gap. Germline CDR1 is MGHRA and CDR2 is YSYEKL. CDR3 size: 14 residues. CDR3: CASSQTGPADEQFF. The DNA of the CDR3 is TGCGCCAGCAGCCAGACAGGTCCGGCCGATGAGCAGTTCTTC.

The chain links TRBV7-9 to TRBJ1-1; D remains unclear. Trimming shortened V by 0 bases and J by 0 bases, and 14 bases separated the two germline ends. The germline V gene encodes CDR1 SEHNR and CDR2 FQNEAQ (reference sequence). CDR3 length: 17 residues. CDR3 DNA sequence: TGTGCCAGCAGCTTAGCCCCGACAACTACCATGAACACTGAAGCTTTCTTT. Its translation is CASSLAPTTTMNTEAFF.

This chain connects TRBV9 to TRBJ2-2, with TRBD2 matching over 9 bases. CDR3 length equals 16 residues. The germline V gene has CDR1 SGDLS and CDR2 YYNGEE. After removal of 4 bases from V and 2 bases from J, the junction contained 6 bases not matched to a gene. CDR3: CASSLWTSANTGELFF. CDR3 nucleotide sequence: TGTGCCAGCAGCTTGTGGACTAGCGCAAACACCGGGGAGCTGTTTTTT.

The genes are TRBV11-2 and TRBJ2-7; weak D call: TRBD2 (5 bases). Germline V gene data show CDR1 as SGHAT and CDR2 as FQNNGV. This CDR3 region has 14 residues. V was pared by 7 bases and J by 0 bases, with 13 bases between. CDR3 in amino acids: CASTSTGSSYEQYF. CDR3 nucleotides: TGTGCCAGCACCTCGACGGGGAGCTCCTACGAGCAGTACTTC.

V is TRBV28 and J is TRBJ1-1, with TRBD1 matching over 9 bases. The germline V gene has CDR1 MDHEN and CDR2 SYDVKM. This CDR3 has 14 amino acids. V gave up 8 bases and J gave up 4 bases; unmatched junction bases: 8. CDR3 in DNA: TGTGCCAGCCGGAGACAGGGGGAAGGCACTGAAGCTTTCTTT. This translates into CASRRQGEGTEAFF.

The genes are TRBV30 and TRBJ2-2; TRBD1 might be the D (6 bases). Germline V gene lookup returns CDR1 GTSNPN and CDR2 SVGIG (reference sequence). The CDR3 extends over 12 amino acids. V was pared by 3 bases and J by 7 bases, with 9 bases between. In nucleotides, the CDR3 is TGTGCCTGGAGCGACAGGCGCGGGGAGCTGTTTTTT. The encoded protein is CAWSDRRGELFF. Variable domain in full (rest from reference TRBV30 and TRBJ2-2): SQTIHQWPATLVQPVGSPLSLECTVEGTSNPNLYWYRQAAGRGLQLLFYSVGIGQISSEVPQNLSASRPQDRQFILSSKKLLLSDSGFYLCAWSDRRGELFFGEGSRLTVL.

V and J are TRBV18 and TRBJ1-4; D remains ambiguous. The CDR3 consists of 14 residues. Trimming cost V 3 bases and J 7 bases, with 12 bases left between them. The V gene's germline CDR1 is KGHSH and CDR2 LQKENI. In DNA form, the CDR3 reads TGTGCCAGCTCACCGATAAGGGAGGGTGAAAAACTGTTTTTT. Translated: CASSPIREGEKLFF.

Points on this clone: The sample carries other DNA sequences with the same CDR3. The V gene is TRBV5-1, the J gene TRBJ2-7; D not certain. V lost 0 bases, J lost 0 bases, and 10 bases lay in between. There are 15 residues in the CDR3. Germline loops: CDR1 SGHRS, CDR2 YFSETQ. In DNA, the CDR3 is TGCGCCAGCAGCTTGGGCGCAGGCGGCTCCTACGAGCAGTACTTC. It translates to CASSLGAGGSYEQYF.

The J gene is TRBJ2-7, the V gene TRBV28, with D perhaps assigned TRBD1 or TRBD2 (5 bases each). V gave up 7 bases and J gave up 0 bases, with 16 bases separating them. Per the germline V gene, CDR1 is MDHEN and CDR2 is SYDVKM. The CDR3 has 15 residues. CDR3 in DNA: TGTGCCAGCATCCAGGGTGGGGAGAGCTCCTACGAGCAGTACTTC. The encoded protein is CASIQGGESSYEQYF.

Concerning this clone: Other nucleotide sequences from this sample produce the same CDR3. V and J are TRBV29-1 and TRBJ2-1; 10 bases agree with TRBD2. This CDR3 has 14 residues. V dropped 6 bases and J dropped 0; count of bases not matched to a gene: 2. Germline V gene lookup returns CDR1 SQVTM and CDR2 ANQGSEA. The CDR3: CSVPSGSSYNEQFF. The CDR3 nucleotides are TGCAGCGTCCCTAGCGGGAGCTCCTACAATGAGCAGTTCTTC.

The chain links TRBV5-4 to TRBJ2-5; 9 positions agree with TRBD1. Unmatched junction bases numbered 4, after V lost 3 bases and J lost 4 bases. The length of the CDR3 is 14 residues. Germline V gives CDR1 SGHNT, CDR2 YYREEE (reference sequence). As DNA, the CDR3 is TGTGCCAGCAGCTGGGGACAGGGCTCAGAGACCCAGTACTTC. Translated, it gives CASSWGQGSETQYF.

The chain uses TRBV11-2 and TRBJ2-2; D unclear. V lost 1 base, J lost 3 bases, and 3 bases lay in between. CDR1 is SGHAT and CDR2 is FQNNGV in the germline V gene. The CDR3 covers 13 residues. The CDR3 sequence: CASSLVYTGELFF. CDR3 nucleotides: TGTGCCAGCAGCTTAGTTTACACCGGGGAGCTGTTTTTT.

The chain recombines TRBV11-2 with TRBJ1-2; the D is unclear. Germline values: CDR1 SGHAT, CDR2 FQNNGV. Trimming pared 1 base from V and 8 bases from J, leaving 8 bases between. The CDR3 covers 12 residues. CDR3: CASSLAGQGYTF. The CDR3, as DNA: TGTGCCAGCAGCTTAGCCGGCCAGGGCTACACCTTC.

This chain links TRBV11-3 with TRBJ2-1; TRBD1 aligns across 8 bases. The V gene's germline CDR1 is SGHNT and CDR2 YENEEA. The CDR3 is 16 amino acids. V lost 1 base to trimming and J lost 5 bases; unmatched junction nucleotides: 7. CDR3 in amino acids: CASSLVPGQVNNEQFF. The CDR3 nucleotides are TGTGCCAGCAGCTTAGTCCCGGGACAGGTGAACAATGAGCAGTTCTTC.

This clone has just a few counts. Here the CDR3 reads CSAWRYTEAFF. The CDR3 DNA is TGCAGTGCTTGGAGGTACACTGAAGCTTTCTTT. The rearrangement links TRBV20-1 to TRBJ1-1; D not certain. The germline V and J ends were trimmed by 5 bases and 3 bases, with 7 bases remaining between them. Germline CDR1 is DFQATT and CDR2 is SNEGSKA (reference sequence). The length of the CDR3 is 11 residues.